This T cell receptor beta chain was profiled in a study of blood T cell repertoires in COVID-19 (dated by TCRdb to 2018 to 2020). At the level of the whole study: The collaborator samples originated in the United States, Italy and Spain and spanned the acute and convalescent phases of COVID-19. The prospective study material was composed of cDNA or gDNA derived from T cells, B-cell-depleted T cells, or PBMCs. Deeply sampled blood TCRbeta repertoires from subjects exposed to, actively infected with, or recovered from COVID-19 were included in the dataset. The repertoires were released in a freely available public database meant as a resource for research on the immune response to SARS-CoV-2. The samples were drawn from the first 160 participants of the ongoing ImmuneRACE study and from under 1,500 subjects provided by 6 global collaborators. Nearly every sample came with metadata listing a de-identified subject ID, COVID-19 status, age in years and sex. Where available, HLA class I and class II types were obtained from metadata supplied by the sample provider rather than from assay-based typing. General findings and caveats noted by the study authors: Clinical and demographic metadata were provided uncurated, with the amount varying by source and participant.

Relative to germline, V is 5 bases shorter and J is 0 bases shorter, with 23 bases between their ends. CDR1 and CDR2 (SGHNT, YENEEA) derive from the germline V gene. Its CDR3 holds 18 amino acids, cysteine through phenylalanine. Solely the CDR3 DNA is kept, with 54 bases framed from the first base. About this clone itself: What this receptor recognizes is not known. No much larger clonotype is one base removed from it; base qualities were not supplied.

TCRbeta CDR3 regions were amplified from genomic DNA by means of the immunoSEQ Assay, a bias-controlled multiplex PCR. The paper's data handling went like this. The number of nucleated cells in each sample was estimated from the amplification of reference gene primers within the assay. To quantify the absolute abundance of each unique TCRbeta CDR3 rearrangement, sequence reads were collapsed and filtered. For each sample, productive Simpson clonality was calculated as the square root of Simpson's diversity index over productive rearrangements. The immuneACCESS repertoire file appears here via TCRdb, limited to in-frame rearrangements. These files lack a portion of the clones; in checked studies, under half of the deficit traces to unresolved V genes, and the cause of the others is not known. V and J calls and clone size follow that table, whereas D and trimming were derived from the DNA. This sample holds about 53,000 clones; more than 85% were observed only once. Jointly, the top ten make up around 3.1% of the sample.

The collaborating institutions used their own protocols to collect whole blood in K2EDTA tubes. For TCRbeta analysis, collaborator samples were shipped as frozen whole blood, as isolated PBMCs, or as DNA extracted from either sample type. Material: peripheral blood. The sequence came from a human donor in a cohort sampled during active COVID-19. The sequence joins TRBV11-3 to TRBJ2-7; the D segment could be TRBD2, given 6 matching bases. The CDR3 has the sequence CASSELGYLAASSYEQYF. DNA sequence: TGTGCCAGCAGCGAGTTGGGGTATTTAGCGGCCAGCTCCTACGAGCAGTACTTC.